Each of the 8 T cell receptor beta chains below was sequenced from the same sample in a study of blood T cell repertoires in COVID-19. TCRdb's copy holds only in-frame clones and misses some; the assay was immunoSEQ multiplex PCR. The sample holds more than 85,000 clones, around 76% seen once. The sample was peripheral blood. These TCRs come from a woman aged 70-85 years with acute or convalescent COVID-19.

The V and J genes are TRBV30 and TRBJ2-2; the match to TRBD2 covers 7 bases. From germline, CDR1 is GTSNPN and CDR2 SVGIG (reference sequence). The CDR3 consists of 13 residues. V lost 1 base to trimming and J lost 9 bases; unmatched junction nucleotides: 5. The chain's CDR3 is CAWSGTSNRELFF. The CDR3 DNA reads TGTGCCTGGAGTGGGACTAGTAACCGGGAGCTGTTTTTT.

J is TRBJ2-7 and V is TRBV10-3, with 10 bases that match TRBD1. The CDR3 spans 14 residues. Germline V lookup: CDR1 ENHRY, CDR2 SYGVKD. J was trimmed by 3 bases and V by 7 bases; bases with no gene match: 6. CDR3 residues: CAIKRDRGNYEQYF. CDR3 nucleotides: TGTGCCATCAAAAGGGACAGGGGTAACTACGAGCAGTACTTC.

The V gene is TRBV5-4, the J gene TRBJ1-1; 9 bases fit TRBD1. CDR1 and CDR2 (germline): SGHNT, YYREEE (reference sequence). This CDR3 comprises 16 residues. J was trimmed by 0 bases and V by 4 bases; bases with no gene match: 7. This CDR3 is CASSLGQGPMNTEAFF. The CDR3 DNA sequence: TGTGCCAGCAGCCTTGGACAGGGGCCGATGAACACTGAAGCTTTCTTT.

The CDR3 nucleotides are TGTGCCAGCAGCTCCCGACAGGGGGTAAATCAGCCCCAGCATTTT. Its protein product is CASSSRQGVNQPQHF. The chain couples TRBV11-2 to TRBJ1-5, with 9 nucleotides matching TRBD1. The CDR3 consists of 15 residues. Germline values: CDR1 SGHAT, CDR2 FQNNGV. V was clipped by 4 bases and J by 4 bases; unmatched bases: 5.

J is TRBJ1-1 and V is TRBV13; TRBD1 might be the D (6 bases). Germline CDR1 reads PRHDT; CDR2 reads FYEKMQ (reference sequence). The CDR3 runs to 15 residues. V shed 2 bases and J shed 4 bases, with 14 bases lying between them. The CDR3 loop is CASSLLSGGLTEAFF. The CDR3 nucleotides are TGTGCCAGCAGCTTATTATCCGGGGGGCTCACTGAAGCTTTCTTT.

The chain couples TRBV9 to TRBJ2-4; D possibly corresponds to TRBD2 (6 bases). Deletions cut 3 bases from V and 0 bases from J, with 7 bases between. The CDR3 is 14 residues long. CDR1 is SGDLS, CDR2 YYNGEE, per germline. The CDR3 loop reads CASSAEGAKNIQYF. The CDR3 DNA sequence: TGTGCCAGCAGCGCGGAGGGAGCCAAAAACATTCAGTACTTC.

Comment on this clone: A junction end diverges from the germline sequence, so it may reflect a read error. V gene TRBV29-1 combines with J gene TRBJ2-5; the match to TRBD1 covers 8 bases. The germline V gene encodes CDR1 SQVTM and CDR2 ANQGSEA. The CDR3 spans 14 residues. In DNA form, the CDR3 reads TGCAGCGTCGAAGGGACAGGTCGGGTCGAGACCCAGTACTTC. Translated, it gives CSVEGTGRVETQYF.

V is TRBV30 and J is TRBJ2-2; tentative D call: TRBD2 (7 bases). Trimming removed 4 bases from V and 6 bases from J, with 21 bases in between. The CDR3 totals 16 residues. Germline V gene sequence: CDR1 GTSNPN, CDR2 SVGIG (reference sequence). The CDR3 region is CAWNPSRRGGAGELFF. CDR3 DNA sequence: TGTGCCTGGAACCCGAGTAGGAGGGGGGGAGCCGGGGAGCTGTTTTTT.